These T cell receptor beta chains were read from a single sample in a study of type 1 and type 2 diabetes patients. A single record per CDR3 protein comes from TCRdb applying MiXCR to the multiplex PCR reads. The data contain 250,000 to 300,000 distinct CDR3 sequences, 47% of them singletons. Sequencing was done on a sample of peripheral blood mononuclear cells (PBMCs). These receptors came from a man aged 18 to 30 with type 2 diabetes. CDR3s include the opening cysteine and the closing phenylalanine or tryptophan. Fields, in order: CDR3 DNA, CDR3 protein, V gene, clone size, J gene, D gene. The D gene is left open where the match is weak. Size values are once, few and many counts, or a class for expanded clones, and some rows have none.

cdr3_nt: TGTGCCAGCAGCAATCAACAGGGAGGGGGTTCACCCCTCCACTTT; cdr3_aa: CASSNQQGGGSPLHF; v_call: TRBV6-6; clone_size: .; j_call: TRBJ1-6; d_call: .
cdr3_nt: TGTGCTAGTGCTCCCAGCGGGAGTGAGGAGACCCAGTACTTC; cdr3_aa: CASAPSGSEETQYF; v_call: TRBV12-5; clone_size: few; j_call: TRBJ2-5; d_call: TRBD2
cdr3_nt: TGTGCCAGCAGCTTAGCGGGGACTAGCCCCTACGAGCAGTACTTC; cdr3_aa: CASSLAGTSPYEQYF; v_call: TRBV7-2; clone_size: few; j_call: TRBJ2-7; d_call: TRBD2
cdr3_nt: TGTGCCAGCTCACCACCTAGGACAGGTCCGGACTATGGCTACACCTTC; cdr3_aa: CASSPPRTGPDYGYTF; v_call: TRBV18; clone_size: .; j_call: TRBJ1-2; d_call: TRBD1
cdr3_nt: TGTGCCAGTAAAGCAGGAAATCAGCCCCAGCATTTT; cdr3_aa: CASKAGNQPQHF; v_call: TRBV19; clone_size: few; j_call: TRBJ1-5; d_call: .
cdr3_nt: TGCAGCGTTGAACGGATGGGACAGAATAACTACGAGCAGTACTTC; cdr3_aa: CSVERMGQNNYEQYF; v_call: TRBV29-1; clone_size: .; j_call: TRBJ2-7; d_call: TRBD1
cdr3_nt: TGTGCCAGCACCAGAGGGAGCACTGAAGCTTTCTTT; cdr3_aa: CASTRGSTEAFF; v_call: TRBV28; clone_size: .; j_call: TRBJ1-1; d_call: .
cdr3_nt: TGCGCCAGCAGTGCCCGGGACACGATCTCTGGGGCCAACGTCCTGACTTTC; cdr3_aa: CASSARDTISGANVLTF; v_call: TRBV10-1; clone_size: .; j_call: TRBJ2-6; d_call: .
cdr3_nt: TGTGCCAGCAGAGAGGAGAACACTGAAGCTTTCTTT; cdr3_aa: CASREENTEAFF; v_call: TRBV6-2/TRBV6-3; clone_size: few; j_call: TRBJ1-1; d_call: .
cdr3_nt: TGTGCCAGGGGGCCCTTGGGGGACTACGAGCAGTACTTC; cdr3_aa: CARGPLGDYEQYF; v_call: TRBV2; clone_size: few; j_call: TRBJ2-7; d_call: .
cdr3_nt: TGTGCCAGTAGGATCGACAGTTTCTCCTATAATTCACCCCTCCACTTT; cdr3_aa: CASRIDSFSYNSPLHF; v_call: TRBV19; clone_size: .; j_call: TRBJ1-6; d_call: .
cdr3_nt: TGTGCCAGTAGTATTCAAGGGACAGGGAATTCACCCCTCCACTTT; cdr3_aa: CASSIQGTGNSPLHF; v_call: TRBV19; clone_size: many; j_call: TRBJ1-6; d_call: TRBD1
cdr3_nt: TGCAGTGCTAGAGATTTTGGGAAGGGGCGGGGGAATGAGCAGTTCTTC; cdr3_aa: CSARDFGKGRGNEQFF; v_call: TRBV20-1; clone_size: few; j_call: TRBJ2-1; d_call: TRBD2
cdr3_nt: TGCAGCGCTGGGGGGAGCATCAGAGCTTTCTTT; cdr3_aa: CSAGGSIRAFF; v_call: TRBV29-1; clone_size: .; j_call: TRBJ1-1; d_call: .
cdr3_nt: TGTGCCAGCAGTGAGTCTGTAGGGATGAACACTGAAGCTTTCTTT; cdr3_aa: CASSESVGMNTEAFF; v_call: TRBV10-1; clone_size: few; j_call: TRBJ1-1; d_call: .
cdr3_nt: TGTGCCAGCAGTTACGTGGGACTGAACACTGAAGCTTTCTTT; cdr3_aa: CASSYVGLNTEAFF; v_call: TRBV6-6; clone_size: few; j_call: TRBJ1-1; d_call: .
cdr3_nt: TGTGCCACCAGTGATTTGCACGGCGGCGAAGCTTTCTTT; cdr3_aa: CATSDLHGGEAFF; v_call: TRBV24-1; clone_size: .; j_call: TRBJ1-1; d_call: .
cdr3_nt: TGTGCCAGTAGTATAGGGTCTCCGGGAGTAGCTTTCTTT; cdr3_aa: CASSIGSPGVAFF; v_call: TRBV19; clone_size: .; j_call: TRBJ1-1; d_call: .
cdr3_nt: TGTGCCAGCTCACCATACGGGGGAGTGTCGGAAAAACTGTTTTTT; cdr3_aa: CASSPYGGVSEKLFF; v_call: TRBV18; clone_size: .; j_call: TRBJ1-4; d_call: .
cdr3_nt: TGTGCCAGCAGCCGCAGAACAGGGGTCGGAAACACTGAAGCTTTCTTT; cdr3_aa: CASSRRTGVGNTEAFF; v_call: TRBV6-2/TRBV6-3; clone_size: .; j_call: TRBJ1-1; d_call: TRBD1
cdr3_nt: TGCAGCGTCGATCTCACACTATCGGGACAGGATTTCTATGGCTACACCTTC; cdr3_aa: CSVDLTLSGQDFYGYTF; v_call: TRBV29-1; clone_size: few; j_call: TRBJ1-2; d_call: TRBD1
cdr3_nt: TGTGCCAGCAGTGCCATAGGGGGGATCGATGGCTACACCTTC; cdr3_aa: CASSAIGGIDGYTF; v_call: TRBV6-4; clone_size: .; j_call: TRBJ1-2; d_call: .
cdr3_nt: TGTGCCAGCAGCACCACCCCCCTTGTCTCAGTGGAGACCCAGTACTTC; cdr3_aa: CASSTTPLVSVETQYF; v_call: TRBV7-9; clone_size: .; j_call: TRBJ2-5; d_call: .
cdr3_nt: TGTGCCAGCAGTGAAGGCGGGGGGGCGGGCGATGAGCAGTTCTTC; cdr3_aa: CASSEGGGAGDEQFF; v_call: TRBV6-4; clone_size: .; j_call: TRBJ2-1; d_call: TRBD2
cdr3_nt: TGTGCCAGCAGCCCCCTGGACAGCATCGAGCAGTACTTC; cdr3_aa: CASSPLDSIEQYF; v_call: TRBV5-4; clone_size: .; j_call: TRBJ2-7; d_call: .
cdr3_nt: TGTGCCAGCAGTTACTCTATATCAGCGGACCTCAGTAATACGCAGTATTTT; cdr3_aa: CASSYSISADLSNTQYF; v_call: TRBV6-6; clone_size: .; j_call: TRBJ2-3; d_call: .
cdr3_nt: TGCGCCAGCGCGGGACGGAAGAATTCACCCCTCCACTTT; cdr3_aa: CASAGRKNSPLHF; v_call: TRBV10-2; clone_size: few; j_call: TRBJ1-6; d_call: .
cdr3_nt: TGTGCCAGCACCAACACAGATACGCAGTATTTT; cdr3_aa: CASTNTDTQYF; v_call: TRBV7-8; clone_size: few; j_call: TRBJ2-3; d_call: .
cdr3_nt: TGCAGTGCTAGAGATGGGCTAGCGGACTACACAGATACGCAGTATTTT; cdr3_aa: CSARDGLADYTDTQYF; v_call: TRBV20-1; clone_size: .; j_call: TRBJ2-3; d_call: TRBD2
cdr3_nt: TGTGCCTGGAGTGTTGGGCCCCGAGAAAAACTGTTTTTT; cdr3_aa: CAWSVGPREKLFF; v_call: TRBV30; clone_size: .; j_call: TRBJ1-4; d_call: .
cdr3_nt: TGTGCCCGTCGGGGGTTAGGTTACGAGCAGTACTTC; cdr3_aa: CARRGLGYEQYF; v_call: TRBV30; clone_size: .; j_call: TRBJ2-7; d_call: .
cdr3_nt: TGTGCCAGTAGTAAAGTTCCGGGACAGCTAAACACTGAAGCTTTCTTT; cdr3_aa: CASSKVPGQLNTEAFF; v_call: TRBV19; clone_size: .; j_call: TRBJ1-1; d_call: TRBD1
cdr3_nt: TGTGCCTACAGGGTAGCCGGGGAGCTGTTTTTT; cdr3_aa: CAYRVAGELFF; v_call: TRBV19; clone_size: .; j_call: TRBJ2-2; d_call: .
cdr3_nt: TGTGCCAGCAGCCCATTGGGGGGGACAGGGGACGAAAAACTGTTTTTT; cdr3_aa: CASSPLGGTGDEKLFF; v_call: TRBV4-2; clone_size: .; j_call: TRBJ1-4; d_call: TRBD1
cdr3_nt: TGTGCCAGCAGTTACAGGGGGCACAGCACTGAAGCTTTCTTT; cdr3_aa: CASSYRGHSTEAFF; v_call: TRBV2; clone_size: few; j_call: TRBJ1-1; d_call: TRBD1
cdr3_nt: TGTGCCAGCAGTTCTTATACTCGACAGATTAGCAATCAGCCCCAGCATTTT; cdr3_aa: CASSSYTRQISNQPQHF; v_call: TRBV6-6; clone_size: .; j_call: TRBJ1-5; d_call: .
cdr3_nt: TGTGCCAGCAGTAGCTCGAGGACTAGCGGGAGAGATACGCAGTATTTT; cdr3_aa: CASSSSRTSGRDTQYF; v_call: TRBV2; clone_size: .; j_call: TRBJ2-3; d_call: TRBD2
cdr3_nt: TGTGCCAGCAGCGTCGAACAGGGAAATGAGCAGTTCTTC; cdr3_aa: CASSVEQGNEQFF; v_call: TRBV11-2; clone_size: .; j_call: TRBJ2-1; d_call: .
cdr3_nt: TGTGCCAGCGGGGTTAGCAATCAGCCCCAGCATTTT; cdr3_aa: CASGVSNQPQHF; v_call: TRBV27; clone_size: .; j_call: TRBJ1-5; d_call: .
cdr3_nt: TGTGCCACCAGCAGGGGACAGGGGGCTGGCTACACCTTC; cdr3_aa: CATSRGQGAGYTF; v_call: TRBV15; clone_size: .; j_call: TRBJ1-2; d_call: TRBD1
cdr3_nt: TGTGCCAGTAGCACCGGCTATGGCTACACCTTC; cdr3_aa: CASSTGYGYTF; v_call: TRBV19; clone_size: many; j_call: TRBJ1-2; d_call: .
cdr3_nt: TGTGCCAGCAGCTTAAGGGGGATTTTTCGTAATTCACCCCTCCACTTT; cdr3_aa: CASSLRGIFRNSPLHF; v_call: TRBV7-2; clone_size: .; j_call: TRBJ1-6; d_call: .
cdr3_nt: TGCAGTGCTAATGTGGGGGTGGGAGATCAGCCCCAGCATTTT; cdr3_aa: CSANVGVGDQPQHF; v_call: TRBV20-1; clone_size: .; j_call: TRBJ1-5; d_call: .
cdr3_nt: TGTGCCACCAGCAGTAAGAAGTTGAAAGGCTACACCTTC; cdr3_aa: CATSSKKLKGYTF; v_call: TRBV15; clone_size: .; j_call: TRBJ1-2; d_call: .
cdr3_nt: TGTGCCAGCAGTTCATATGGGGACGAAGCTTTCTTT; cdr3_aa: CASSSYGDEAFF; v_call: TRBV27; clone_size: .; j_call: TRBJ1-1; d_call: .
cdr3_nt: TGTGCCAGCACTCTACCGGGAGAGACTGAAGCTTTCTTT; cdr3_aa: CASTLPGETEAFF; v_call: TRBV2; clone_size: many; j_call: TRBJ1-1; d_call: .
cdr3_nt: TGTGCCAGCACCCATCGATGGGCGCCCAATTCACCCCTCTACTTT; cdr3_aa: CASTHRWAPNSPLYF; v_call: TRBV2; clone_size: .; j_call: TRBJ1-6; d_call: .
cdr3_nt: TGTGCCAGCAGGTCCCTAACTAGCGGGGTCTACAATGAGCAGTTCTTC; cdr3_aa: CASRSLTSGVYNEQFF; v_call: TRBV2; clone_size: few; j_call: TRBJ2-1; d_call: TRBD2
cdr3_nt: TGTGCCAGCAGCGTAGGGGCAGGGGAGCTCCGCGGGGAGACCCAGTACTTC; cdr3_aa: CASSVGAGELRGETQYF; v_call: TRBV9; clone_size: .; j_call: TRBJ2-5; d_call: .
cdr3_nt: TGCGCCAGCAGCCTAGGGACTAGCGGGAGTCTGTACGAGCAGTACTTC; cdr3_aa: CASSLGTSGSLYEQYF; v_call: TRBV5-1; clone_size: .; j_call: TRBJ2-7; d_call: TRBD2
cdr3_nt: TGTGCCAGTGGTATTACATGGACAGCGAATGAGCAGTTCTTC; cdr3_aa: CASGITWTANEQFF; v_call: TRBV30; clone_size: .; j_call: TRBJ2-1; d_call: .
cdr3_nt: TGTGCCAGCAGTGAAAGTTTAGCGGGAGCCTACAATGAGCAGTTCTTC; cdr3_aa: CASSESLAGAYNEQFF; v_call: TRBV6-5; clone_size: .; j_call: TRBJ2-1; d_call: TRBD2
cdr3_nt: TGTGCCAGCAGGGGATTGGACAGAAACACTGAAGCTTTCTTT; cdr3_aa: CASRGLDRNTEAFF; v_call: TRBV25-1; clone_size: many; j_call: TRBJ1-1; d_call: .
cdr3_nt: TGTGCCAGCAGCCGTTCGGACAGGGGGCCATCCTCCTACGAGCAGTACTTC; cdr3_aa: CASSRSDRGPSSYEQYF; v_call: TRBV7-3; clone_size: .; j_call: TRBJ2-7; d_call: TRBD1
cdr3_nt: TGCAGTGCTAGGGGACAGGGGTCGGACGAGCAGTACTTC; cdr3_aa: CSARGQGSDEQYF; v_call: TRBV20-1; clone_size: .; j_call: TRBJ2-7; d_call: TRBD1